This passage covers 13 T cell receptor beta chains from one sample sequenced in a study of somatic mutations in cytotoxic T cells in rheumatoid arthritis. Produced via immunoSEQ multiplex PCR; TCRdb's table is partial and in-frame only. The sample has roughly 4,400 clones; 78% are singletons. The source material was CD8+ T cells sorted from blood, sampled at a follow-up visit. These receptors were obtained from a man between 35 and 55 years old with rheumatoid arthritis.

This clone was seen only once. The rearrangement uses TRBV7-9 and TRBJ2-1, with D tentatively TRBD2 (6 bases). V lost 4 bases and J 5 bases, leaving 15 bases between the germline ends. CDR3 size: 15 residues. Germline CDR1 reads SEHNR; CDR2 reads FQNEAQ (reference sequence). The chain's CDR3 is CASSSLEGGHNEQFF. The CDR3 DNA sequence: TGTGCCAGCAGCTCATTGGAGGGAGGTCACAATGAGCAGTTCTTC.

V gene TRBV4-1 combines with J gene TRBJ2-5, with D perhaps TRBD2 (5 bases). V shed 5 bases and J shed 2 bases, with 9 bases lying between them. Germline V gene data show CDR1 as MGHRA and CDR2 as YSYEKL. This CDR3 has 13 residues. Here the CDR3 reads CASSGEGQETQYF. The CDR3 DNA reads TGCGCCAGCAGCGGAGAGGGTCAAGAGACCCAGTACTTC.

CDR3 residues: CASSSPDRGSYEQYF. CDR3 sequence (DNA): TGTGCCAGCAGCTCGCCGGACAGGGGTTCGTACGAGCAGTACTTC. The rearrangement joins TRBV7-2 to TRBJ2-7; TRBD1 aligns across 9 bases. The ends lost 4 bases at V and 4 bases at J; junction bases unmatched: 8. CDR1 is SGHTA and CDR2 is FQGNSA in the germline V gene. The CDR3 is made up of 15 amino acids.

The rearrangement joins TRBV7-2 to TRBJ2-1; TRBD2 matches at 12 bases. CDR3 length: 15 residues. In germline, CDR1 is SGHTA, CDR2 FQGNSA. The trim removed 5 bases at V and 7 bases at J, leaving 6 bases unmatched. DNA of the CDR3: TGTGCCAGCAGCACCACTAGCGGGAGGAAGAATGAGCAGTTCTTC. Protein: CASSTTSGRKNEQFF. Supplemented by reference TRBV7-2 and TRBJ2-1, the full variable domain reads GAGVSQSPSNKVTEKGKDVELRCDPISGHTALYWYRQSLGQGLEFLIYFQGNSAPDKSGLPSDRFSAERTGGSVSTLTIQRTQQEDSAVYLCASSTTSGRKNEQFFGPGTRLTVL.

The chain recombines TRBV5-8 with TRBJ2-5; the D is unclear. CDR1 SGHTS and CDR2 YDEGEE come from the germline V gene. The V end lost 5 bases, the J end lost 11 bases, and 10 bases lay between the germline ends. The CDR3 is made up of 10 amino acids. The CDR3 coding sequence is TGTGCCAGCAGGATATTTGAGCAGTACTTC. This codes for CASRIFEQYF.

This rearrangement joins TRBV19 to TRBJ1-1; a weak D match, TRBD1 (5 bases). The length of the CDR3 is 15 residues. Germline values: CDR1 LNHDA, CDR2 SQIVND (reference sequence). The V gene lost 4 bases and the J gene lost 1 base, with 13 bases spanning the gap. CDR3 in amino acids: CASSNPFDRNTEAFF. The CDR3 DNA reads as TGTGCCAGTAGTAACCCGTTTGACAGGAACACTGAAGCTTTCTTT.

V is TRBV5-6 and J is TRBJ2-7; D possibly corresponds to TRBD2 (5 bases). CDR3 length equals 14 residues. The V end lost 0 bases, the J end lost 2 bases, and 9 bases lay between the germline ends. Germline V gene data show CDR1 as SGHDT and CDR2 as YYEEEE. CDR3 loop: CASSLAGIPYEQYF. For the CDR3, the DNA is TGTGCCAGCAGCTTGGCGGGAATCCCCTACGAGCAGTACTTC.

The V and J genes are TRBV6-4 and TRBJ2-1; possible D gene TRBD2, 6 bases. The germline CDR1 and CDR2 sequences are MRHNA and SNTAGT. This CDR3 is built from 14 residues. Trimming shortened V by 6 bases and J by 5 bases, and 14 bases separated the two germline ends. This chain's CDR3 is CASSETGENNEQFF. CDR3 nucleotide sequence: TGTGCCAGCAGCGAGACGGGGGAAAACAATGAGCAGTTCTTC.

The gene calls are TRBV13 and TRBJ2-7; perhaps TRBD1 as D (6 bases). Trimming removed 5 bases from V and 3 bases from J, with 11 bases in between. The CDR3 has 13 amino acids. Germline V lookup: CDR1 PRHDT, CDR2 FYEKMQ (reference sequence). CDR3 loop: CASSIQGFYEQYF. The DNA for the CDR3 is TGTGCCAGCAGCATACAGGGTTTCTACGAGCAGTACTTC.

The chain couples TRBV6-5 to TRBJ2-2, with no clear D. The CDR3 length is 15 residues. V shed 2 bases and J shed 0 bases, with 7 bases lying between them. CDR1 is MNHEY, CDR2 SVGAGI, per germline. The CDR3 region has the DNA TGTGCCAGCAGTTACGCTAACGCGAACACCGGGGAGCTGTTTTTT. The encoded protein is CASSYANANTGELFF.

This clone is large in the sample. CDR3 residues: CASSAPGTGILNTEAFF. In nucleotides, the CDR3 is TGTGCCAGCAGTGCTCCCGGGACAGGGATTTTGAACACTGAAGCTTTCTTT. The chain couples TRBV6-1 to TRBJ1-1; 9 nucleotides align to TRBD1. Germline V lookup: CDR1 MNHNS, CDR2 SASEGT. This CDR3 contains 17 residues. V shed 4 bases and J 0 bases; nucleotides not matched to a gene: 9.

This chain uses TRBV9 with TRBJ1-2; 7 positions agree with TRBD1. Germline CDR1 is SGDLS and CDR2 is YYNGEE. This CDR3 comprises 15 residues. After removal of 2 bases from V and 2 bases from J, the junction contained 6 bases not matched to a gene. CDR3 bases: TGTGCCAGCAGCGTGAAGACAGGGCCGAACTATGGCTACACCTTC. It encodes CASSVKTGPNYGYTF.

This clone was recorded only once. V gene TRBV4-3 combines with J gene TRBJ2-3, with D maybe TRBD2 (5 bases). Germline loops: CDR1 LGHNA, CDR2 YSLEER. Trimming left V 4 bases short and J 4 bases short, with 9 bases between. CDR3 length equals 13 residues. In DNA form, the CDR3 reads TGCGCCAGCAGCCGGGAGCTGGCAGATACGCAGTATTTT. Protein: CASSRELADTQYF.